The clone carrying this T cell receptor (beta chain) was seen only once. The antigen remains undetermined. V was cut by 6 bases and J by 4 bases, with 14 bases left in between. CDR1 and CDR2 from the germline V gene are ENHRY and SYGVKD. CDR3 length: 14 residues. This specimen belongs to a study of identical twins. TCRdb ran MiXCR on the 5' RACE reads and lists one entry per CDR3 protein. The repertoire holds about 720,000 distinct CDR3 sequences, with 15% to 20% as singletons. General observations from the study: Abundant cord blood beta clonotypes carried fewer insertions; memory repertoires showed none.

These sequences were also reported in another study, on T cells expressing NK-cell markers.

This TCR came from a young woman in good health. Sequencing used PBMCs. The chain joins TRBV10-3 to TRBJ2-3, with D possibly being TRBD1 or TRBD2 (5 bases each). The CDR3 reads CAIRLGASADTQYF. The CDR3 coding sequence is TGTGCCATCAGGCTCGGGGCTTCCGCAGATACGCAGTATTTT.